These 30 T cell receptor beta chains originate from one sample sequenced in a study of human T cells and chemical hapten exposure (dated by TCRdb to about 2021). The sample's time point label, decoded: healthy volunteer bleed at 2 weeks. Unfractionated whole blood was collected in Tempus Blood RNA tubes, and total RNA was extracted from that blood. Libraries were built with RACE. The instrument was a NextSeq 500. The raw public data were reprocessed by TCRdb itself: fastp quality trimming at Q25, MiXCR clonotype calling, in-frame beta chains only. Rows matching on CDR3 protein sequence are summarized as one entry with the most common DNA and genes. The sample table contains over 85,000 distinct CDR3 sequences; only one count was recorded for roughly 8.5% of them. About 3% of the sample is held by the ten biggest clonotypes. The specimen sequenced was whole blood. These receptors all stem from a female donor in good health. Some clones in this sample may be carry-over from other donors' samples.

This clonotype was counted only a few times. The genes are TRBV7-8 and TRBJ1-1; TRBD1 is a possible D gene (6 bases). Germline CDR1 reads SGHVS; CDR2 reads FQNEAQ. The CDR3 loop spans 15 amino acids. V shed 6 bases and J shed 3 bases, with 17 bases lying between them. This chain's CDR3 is CASSLKTGWDTEAFF. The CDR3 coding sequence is TGTGCCAGCAGTTTAAAGACAGGTTGGGACACTGAAGCTTTCTTT.

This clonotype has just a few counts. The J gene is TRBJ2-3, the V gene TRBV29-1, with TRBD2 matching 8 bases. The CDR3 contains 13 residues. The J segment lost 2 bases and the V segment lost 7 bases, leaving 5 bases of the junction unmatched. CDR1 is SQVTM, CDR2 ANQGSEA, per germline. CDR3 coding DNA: TGCAGCGAAACTAGCGGCTCCACAGATACGCAGTATTTT. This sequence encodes CSETSGSTDTQYF.

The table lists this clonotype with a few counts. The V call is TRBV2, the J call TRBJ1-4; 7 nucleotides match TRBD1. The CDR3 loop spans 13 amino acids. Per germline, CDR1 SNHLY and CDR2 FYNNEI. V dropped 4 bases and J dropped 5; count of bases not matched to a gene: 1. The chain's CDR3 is CASSAGQNEKLFF. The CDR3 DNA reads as TGTGCCAGCAGTGCGGGACAGAATGAAAAACTGTTTTTT.

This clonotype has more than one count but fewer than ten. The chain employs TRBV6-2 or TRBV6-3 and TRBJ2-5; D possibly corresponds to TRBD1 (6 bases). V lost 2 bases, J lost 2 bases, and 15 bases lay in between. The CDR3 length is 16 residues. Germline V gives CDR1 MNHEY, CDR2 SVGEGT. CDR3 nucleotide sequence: TGTGCCAGCAGTTACGGCCCGACAGGTCAACAAGAGACCCAGTACTTC. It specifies CASSYGPTGQQETQYF.

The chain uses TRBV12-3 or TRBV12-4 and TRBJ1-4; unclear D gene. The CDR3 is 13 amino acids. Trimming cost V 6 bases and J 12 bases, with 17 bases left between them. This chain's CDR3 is CASSEASPEELFF. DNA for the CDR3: TGTGCCAGCAGCGAGGCCTCCCCGGAAGAACTGTTTTTT.

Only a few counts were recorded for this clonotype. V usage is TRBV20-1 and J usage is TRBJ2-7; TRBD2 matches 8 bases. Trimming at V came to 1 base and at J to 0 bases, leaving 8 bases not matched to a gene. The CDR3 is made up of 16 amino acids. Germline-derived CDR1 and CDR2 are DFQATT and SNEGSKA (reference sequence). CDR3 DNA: TGCAGTGCTAGAGGGAAGGACAGCGGGAGCTCCTACGAGCAGTACTTC. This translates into CSARGKDSGSSYEQYF.

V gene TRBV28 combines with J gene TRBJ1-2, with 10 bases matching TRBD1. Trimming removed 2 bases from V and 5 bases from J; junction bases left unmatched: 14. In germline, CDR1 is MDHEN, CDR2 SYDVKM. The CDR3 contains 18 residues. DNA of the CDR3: TGTGCCAGCAGTTTACTGGGTCCTGGGACAGGGGATTTTTATGGCTACACCTTC. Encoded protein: CASSLLGPGTGDFYGYTF.

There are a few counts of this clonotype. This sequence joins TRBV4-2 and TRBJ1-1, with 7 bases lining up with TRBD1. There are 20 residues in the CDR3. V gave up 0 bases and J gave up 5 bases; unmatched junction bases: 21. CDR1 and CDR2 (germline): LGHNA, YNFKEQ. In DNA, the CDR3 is TGTGCCAGCAGCCAAGATAACCTTGAGACAGGGTCAGCGAGGGTAACTGAAGCTTTCTTT. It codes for CASSQDNLETGSARVTEAFF.

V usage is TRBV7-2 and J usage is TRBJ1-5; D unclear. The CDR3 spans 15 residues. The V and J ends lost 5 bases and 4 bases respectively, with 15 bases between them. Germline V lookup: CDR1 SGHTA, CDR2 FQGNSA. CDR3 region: CASSPRAGRNQPQHF. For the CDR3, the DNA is TGTGCCAGCAGCCCAAGGGCGGGTCGGAATCAGCCCCAGCATTTT.

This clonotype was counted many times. The CDR3 DNA reads TGCGCCAGCAGCTTGGCAGGGGGCCAGGGCGACACTGAAGCTTTCTTT. This codes for CASSLAGGQGDTEAFF. The V call is TRBV5-1, the J call TRBJ1-1; 8 bases fit TRBD1. Trimming at V came to 0 bases and at J to 3 bases, leaving 7 bases not matched to a gene. Germline V gene data show CDR1 as SGHRS and CDR2 as YFSETQ. This CDR3 is 16 amino acids long.

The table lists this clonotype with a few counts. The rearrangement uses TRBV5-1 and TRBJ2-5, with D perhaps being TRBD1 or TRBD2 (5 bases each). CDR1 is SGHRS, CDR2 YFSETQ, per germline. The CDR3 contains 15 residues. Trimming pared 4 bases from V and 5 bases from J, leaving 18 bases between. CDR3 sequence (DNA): TGCGCCAGCAGCCCACGAGGGCAGGGAGCGGAGACCCAGTACTTC. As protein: CASSPRGQGAETQYF.

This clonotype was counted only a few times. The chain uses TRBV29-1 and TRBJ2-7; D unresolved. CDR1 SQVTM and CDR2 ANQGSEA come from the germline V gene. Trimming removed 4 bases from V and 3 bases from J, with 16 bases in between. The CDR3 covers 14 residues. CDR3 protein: CSVVSEKGDYEQYF. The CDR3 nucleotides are TGCAGCGTTGTTTCGGAGAAGGGCGACTACGAGCAGTACTTC.

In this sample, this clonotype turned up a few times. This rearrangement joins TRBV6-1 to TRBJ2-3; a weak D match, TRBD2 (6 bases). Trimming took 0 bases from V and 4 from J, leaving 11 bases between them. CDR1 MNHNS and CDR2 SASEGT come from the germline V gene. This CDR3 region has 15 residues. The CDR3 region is CASSEALRGADTQYF. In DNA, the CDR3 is TGTGCCAGCAGTGAAGCGCTGCGGGGAGCAGATACGCAGTATTTT.

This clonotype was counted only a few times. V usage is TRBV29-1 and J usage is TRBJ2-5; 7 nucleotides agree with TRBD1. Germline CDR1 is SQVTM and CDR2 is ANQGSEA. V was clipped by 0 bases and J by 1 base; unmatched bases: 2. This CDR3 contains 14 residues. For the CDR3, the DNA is TGCAGCGTTGAAGAGGGGACAGCCCAAGAGACCCAGTACTTC. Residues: CSVEEGTAQETQYF. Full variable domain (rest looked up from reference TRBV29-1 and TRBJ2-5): SAVISQKPSRDICQRGTSLTIQCQVDSQVTMMFWYRQQPGQSLTLIATANQGSEATYESGFVIDKFPISRPNLTFSTLTVSNMSPEDSSIYLCSVEEGTAQETQYFGPGTRLLVL.

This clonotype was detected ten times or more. The CDR3: CASSQRQVTGELFF. CDR3 bases: TGCGCCAGCAGCCAGAGACAGGTTACCGGGGAGCTGTTTTTT. The rearrangement uses TRBV4-1 and TRBJ2-2; a weak D match, TRBD1 (6 bases). CDR3 length equals 14 residues. Germline CDR1 reads MGHRA; CDR2 reads YSYEKL. V lost 3 bases to trimming and J lost 5 bases, with 10 bases between them.

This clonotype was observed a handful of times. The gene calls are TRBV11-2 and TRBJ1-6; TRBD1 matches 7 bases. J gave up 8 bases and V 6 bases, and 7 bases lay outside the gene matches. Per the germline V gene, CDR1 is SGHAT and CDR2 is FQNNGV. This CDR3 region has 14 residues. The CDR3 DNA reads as TGTGCCAGCAGAAGACAGGGACTAGATTCACCCCTCCACTTT. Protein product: CASRRQGLDSPLHF.

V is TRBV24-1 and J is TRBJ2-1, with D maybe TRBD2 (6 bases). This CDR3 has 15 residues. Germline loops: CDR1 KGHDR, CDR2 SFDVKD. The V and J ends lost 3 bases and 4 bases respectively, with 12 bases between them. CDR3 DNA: TGTGCCACCAGTGATGACCGGGACTTATACAATGAGCAGTTCTTC. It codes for CATSDDRDLYNEQFF.

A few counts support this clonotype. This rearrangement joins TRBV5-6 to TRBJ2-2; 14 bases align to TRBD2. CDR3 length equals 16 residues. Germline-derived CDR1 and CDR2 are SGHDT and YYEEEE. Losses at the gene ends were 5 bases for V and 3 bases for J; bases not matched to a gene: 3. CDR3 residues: CASSWGLAGDTGELFF. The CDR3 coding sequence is TGTGCCAGCAGTTGGGGACTAGCGGGAGACACCGGGGAGCTGTTTTTT.

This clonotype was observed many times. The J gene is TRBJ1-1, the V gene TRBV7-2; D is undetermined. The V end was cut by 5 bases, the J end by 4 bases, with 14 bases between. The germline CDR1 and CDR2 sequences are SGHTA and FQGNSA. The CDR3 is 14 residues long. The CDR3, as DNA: TGTGCCAGCAGCGCCGGGTGGGGTATCACTGAAGCTTTCTTT. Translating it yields CASSAGWGITEAFF.

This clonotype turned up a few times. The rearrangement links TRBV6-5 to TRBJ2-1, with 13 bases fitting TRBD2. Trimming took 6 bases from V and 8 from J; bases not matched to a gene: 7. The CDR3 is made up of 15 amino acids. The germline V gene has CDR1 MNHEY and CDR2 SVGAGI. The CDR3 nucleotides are TGTGCCAGCAGAGACGGACTAGCGGGAGTGTATGAGCAGTTCTTC. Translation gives CASRDGLAGVYEQFF.

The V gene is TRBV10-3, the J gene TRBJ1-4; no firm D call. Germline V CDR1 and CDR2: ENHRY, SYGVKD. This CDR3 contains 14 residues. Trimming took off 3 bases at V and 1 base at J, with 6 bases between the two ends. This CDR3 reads CAISDEGTNEKLFF. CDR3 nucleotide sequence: TGTGCCATCAGTGATGAGGGAACTAATGAAAAACTGTTTTTT.

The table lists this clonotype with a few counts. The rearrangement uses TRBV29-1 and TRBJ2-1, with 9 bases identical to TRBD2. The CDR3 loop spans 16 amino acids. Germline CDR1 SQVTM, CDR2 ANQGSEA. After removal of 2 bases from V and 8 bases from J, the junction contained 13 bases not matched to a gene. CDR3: CSVERVAGVTIYEQFF. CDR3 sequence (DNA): TGCAGCGTTGAAAGGGTAGCGGGAGTAACGATCTATGAGCAGTTCTTC.

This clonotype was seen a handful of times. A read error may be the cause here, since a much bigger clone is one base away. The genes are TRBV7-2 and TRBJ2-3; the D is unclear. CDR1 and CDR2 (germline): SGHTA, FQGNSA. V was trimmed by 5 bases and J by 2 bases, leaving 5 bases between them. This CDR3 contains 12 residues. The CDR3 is CASSHYTDTQYF. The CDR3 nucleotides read TGTGCCAGCAGCCACTACACAGATACGCAGTATTTT. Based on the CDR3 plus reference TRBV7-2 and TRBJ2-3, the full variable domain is GAGVSQSPSNKVTEKGKDVELRCDPISGHTALYWYRQSLGQGLEFLIYFQGNSAPDKSGLPSDRFSAERTGGSVSTLTIQRTQQEDSAVYLCASSHYTDTQYFGPGTRLTVL.

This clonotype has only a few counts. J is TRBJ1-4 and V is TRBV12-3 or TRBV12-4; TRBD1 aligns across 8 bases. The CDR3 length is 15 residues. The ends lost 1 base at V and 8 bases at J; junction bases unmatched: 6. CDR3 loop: CASSLGTGRGEKLFF. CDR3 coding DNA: TGTGCCAGCAGTTTAGGGACAGGGAGAGGCGAAAAACTGTTTTTT.

Here the CDR3 reads CASRRGTRNSPLHF. CDR3 bases: TGTGCCAGCAGGAGGGGGACCCGAAATTCACCCCTCCACTTT. The chain recombines TRBV5-4 with TRBJ1-6; D perhaps matches TRBD1 (6 bases). Germline V gives CDR1 SGHNT, CDR2 YYREEE (reference sequence). V was shortened by 5 bases and J by 7 bases, with 13 bases between the two germline ends. The CDR3 is 14 residues long.

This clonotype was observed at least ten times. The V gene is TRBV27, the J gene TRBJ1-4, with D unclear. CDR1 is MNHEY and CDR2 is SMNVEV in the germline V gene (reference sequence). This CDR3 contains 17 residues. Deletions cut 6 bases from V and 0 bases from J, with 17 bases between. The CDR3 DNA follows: TGTGCCAGCAGAACAGAGGATCCTAGGTCAACTAATGAAAAACTGTTTTTT. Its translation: CASRTEDPRSTNEKLFF.

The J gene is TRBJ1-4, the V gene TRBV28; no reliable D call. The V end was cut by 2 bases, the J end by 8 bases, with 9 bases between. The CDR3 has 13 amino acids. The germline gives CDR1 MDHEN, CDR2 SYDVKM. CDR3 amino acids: CASSLRAREKLFF. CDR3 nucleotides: TGTGCCAGCAGTTTAAGGGCTCGAGAAAAACTGTTTTTT.

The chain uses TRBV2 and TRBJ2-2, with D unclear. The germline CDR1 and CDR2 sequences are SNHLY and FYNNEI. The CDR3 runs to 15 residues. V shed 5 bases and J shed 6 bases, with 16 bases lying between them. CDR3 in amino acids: CASSYQLTVAGELFF. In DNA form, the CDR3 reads TGTGCCAGCAGTTATCAGCTAACAGTCGCCGGGGAGCTGTTTTTT.

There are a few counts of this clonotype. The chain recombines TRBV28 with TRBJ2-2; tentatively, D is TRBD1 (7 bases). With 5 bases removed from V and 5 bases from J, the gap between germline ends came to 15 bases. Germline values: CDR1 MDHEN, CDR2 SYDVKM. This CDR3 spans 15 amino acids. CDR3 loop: CASSPLTGRTGELFF. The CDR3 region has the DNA TGTGCCAGCAGTCCGTTGACAGGGAGGACCGGGGAGCTGTTTTTT.

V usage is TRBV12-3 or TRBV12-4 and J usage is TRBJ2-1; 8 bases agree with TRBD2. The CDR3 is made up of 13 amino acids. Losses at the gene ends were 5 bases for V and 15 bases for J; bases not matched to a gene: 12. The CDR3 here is CASSPSSSGSSFF. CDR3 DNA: TGTGCCAGCAGTCCGAGTTCCAGCGGGAGCTCGTTCTTC.